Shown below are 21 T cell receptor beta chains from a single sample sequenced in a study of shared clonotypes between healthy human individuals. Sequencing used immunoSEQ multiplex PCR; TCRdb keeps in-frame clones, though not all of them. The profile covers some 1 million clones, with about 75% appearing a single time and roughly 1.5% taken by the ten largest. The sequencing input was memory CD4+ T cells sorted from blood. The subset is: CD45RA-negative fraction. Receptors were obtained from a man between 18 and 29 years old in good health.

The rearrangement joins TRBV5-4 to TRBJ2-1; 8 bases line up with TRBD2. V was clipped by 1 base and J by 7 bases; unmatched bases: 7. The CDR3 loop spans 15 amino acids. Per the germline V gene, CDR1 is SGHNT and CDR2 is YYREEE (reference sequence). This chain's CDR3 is CASSLKTGGSNEQFF. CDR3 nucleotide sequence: TGTGCCAGCAGCTTGAAGACGGGAGGGTCAAATGAGCAGTTCTTC.

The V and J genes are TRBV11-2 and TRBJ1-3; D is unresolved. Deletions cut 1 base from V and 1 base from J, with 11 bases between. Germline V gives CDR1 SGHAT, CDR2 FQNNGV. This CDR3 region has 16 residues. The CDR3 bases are TGTGCCAGCAGCTTAGCAAGGTCCGGATCTGGAAACACCATATATTTT. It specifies CASSLARSGSGNTIYF.

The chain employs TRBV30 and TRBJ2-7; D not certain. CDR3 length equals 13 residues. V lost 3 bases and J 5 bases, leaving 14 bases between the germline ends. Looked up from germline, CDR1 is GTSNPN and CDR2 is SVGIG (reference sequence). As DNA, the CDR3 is TGTGCCTGGAGGCGAGCCAGTATCGACGAGCAGTACTTC. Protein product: CAWRRASIDEQYF.

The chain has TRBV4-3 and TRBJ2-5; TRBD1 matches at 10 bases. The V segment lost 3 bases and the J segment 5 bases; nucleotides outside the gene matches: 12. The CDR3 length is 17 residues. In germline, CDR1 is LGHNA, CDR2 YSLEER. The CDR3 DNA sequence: TGCGCCAGCAGCCATACCGGGACAGGGGTGGGCCGGGAGACCCAGTACTTC. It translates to CASSHTGTGVGRETQYF.

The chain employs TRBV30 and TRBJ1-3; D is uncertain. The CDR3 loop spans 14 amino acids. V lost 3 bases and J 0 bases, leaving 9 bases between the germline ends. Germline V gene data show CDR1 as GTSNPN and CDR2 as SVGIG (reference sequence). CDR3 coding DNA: TGTGCCTGGAGGGTTTTCGGCTCTGGAAACACCATATATTTT. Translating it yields CAWRVFGSGNTIYF.

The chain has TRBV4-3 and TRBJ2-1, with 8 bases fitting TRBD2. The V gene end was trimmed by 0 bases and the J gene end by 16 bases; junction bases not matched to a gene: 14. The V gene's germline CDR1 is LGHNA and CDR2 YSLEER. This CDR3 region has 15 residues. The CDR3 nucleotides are TGCGCCAGCAGCCAAGATAGGAGCGGGAGCCGATGGCCATTCTTC. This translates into CASSQDRSGSRWPFF.

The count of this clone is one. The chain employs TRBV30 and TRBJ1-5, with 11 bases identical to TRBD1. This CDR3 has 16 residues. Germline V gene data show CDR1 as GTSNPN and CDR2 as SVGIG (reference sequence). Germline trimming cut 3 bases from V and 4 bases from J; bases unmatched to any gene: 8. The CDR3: CAWRSAGTGGNQPQHF. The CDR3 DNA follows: TGTGCCTGGAGATCAGCCGGGACAGGGGGTAATCAGCCCCAGCATTTT.

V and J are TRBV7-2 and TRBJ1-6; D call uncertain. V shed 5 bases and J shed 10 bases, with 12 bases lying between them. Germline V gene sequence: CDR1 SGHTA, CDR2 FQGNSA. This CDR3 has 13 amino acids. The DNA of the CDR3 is TGTGCCAGCAGCATGAACCGGGGATCACCCCTCCACTTT. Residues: CASSMNRGSPLHF.

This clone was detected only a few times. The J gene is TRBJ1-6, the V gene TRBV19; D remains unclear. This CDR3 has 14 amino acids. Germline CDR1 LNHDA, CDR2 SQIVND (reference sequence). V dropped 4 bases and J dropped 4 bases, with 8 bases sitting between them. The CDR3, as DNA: TGTGCCAGTAGTACAACAGCGTATAATTCACCCCTCCACTTT. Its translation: CASSTTAYNSPLHF.

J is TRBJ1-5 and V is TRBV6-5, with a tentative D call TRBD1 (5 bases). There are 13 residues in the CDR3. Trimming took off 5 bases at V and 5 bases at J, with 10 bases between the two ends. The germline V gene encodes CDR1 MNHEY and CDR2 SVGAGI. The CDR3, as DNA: TGTGCCAGCAGTGGGGGAAGGGATCAGCCCCAGCATTTT. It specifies CASSGGRDQPQHF.

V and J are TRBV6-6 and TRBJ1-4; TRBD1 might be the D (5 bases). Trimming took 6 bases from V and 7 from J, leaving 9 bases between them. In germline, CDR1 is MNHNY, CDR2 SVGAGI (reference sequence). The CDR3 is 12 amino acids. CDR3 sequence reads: CASRRGLEKLFF. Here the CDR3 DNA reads TGTGCCAGCAGGAGGGGCCTTGAAAAACTGTTTTTT.

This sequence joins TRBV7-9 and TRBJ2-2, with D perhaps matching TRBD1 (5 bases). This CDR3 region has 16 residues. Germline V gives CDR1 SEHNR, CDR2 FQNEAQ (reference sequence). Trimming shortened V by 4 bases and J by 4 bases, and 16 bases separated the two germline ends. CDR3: CASSSWTPQGTGELFF. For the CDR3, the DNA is TGTGCCAGCAGCTCCTGGACACCCCAGGGCACCGGGGAGCTGTTTTTT.

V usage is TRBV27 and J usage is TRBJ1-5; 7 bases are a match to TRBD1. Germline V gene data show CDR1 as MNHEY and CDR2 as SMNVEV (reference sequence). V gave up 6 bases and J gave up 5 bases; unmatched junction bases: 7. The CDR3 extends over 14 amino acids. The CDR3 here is CASRPDRAYQPQHF. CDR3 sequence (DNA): TGTGCCAGCAGACCCGACAGGGCTTATCAGCCCCAGCATTTT.

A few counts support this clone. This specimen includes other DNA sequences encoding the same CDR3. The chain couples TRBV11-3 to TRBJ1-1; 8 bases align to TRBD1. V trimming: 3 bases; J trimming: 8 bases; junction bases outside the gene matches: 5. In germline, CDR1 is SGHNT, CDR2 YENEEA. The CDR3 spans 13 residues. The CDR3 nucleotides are TGTGCCAGCAGCTTCCAAGGACAGGGAGAAGCTTTCTTT. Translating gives CASSFQGQGEAFF.

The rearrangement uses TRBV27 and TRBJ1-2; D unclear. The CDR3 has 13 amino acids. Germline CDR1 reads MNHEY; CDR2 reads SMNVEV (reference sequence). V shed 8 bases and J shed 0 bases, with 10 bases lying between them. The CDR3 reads CASRRNTNYGYTF. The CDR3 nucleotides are TGTGCCAGCCGTCGAAACACTAACTATGGCTACACCTTC.

CDR3 nucleotide sequence: TGTGCCAGCAGCGGCCTAGGGGACCATGGCTACACCTTC. It is translated as CASSGLGDHGYTF. The gene calls are TRBV27 and TRBJ1-2, with a possible D match to TRBD1 (5 bases). Germline lookup yields CDR1 MNHEY and CDR2 SMNVEV (reference sequence). V was shortened by 6 bases and J by 6 bases, with 14 bases between the two germline ends. CDR3 length: 13 amino acids.

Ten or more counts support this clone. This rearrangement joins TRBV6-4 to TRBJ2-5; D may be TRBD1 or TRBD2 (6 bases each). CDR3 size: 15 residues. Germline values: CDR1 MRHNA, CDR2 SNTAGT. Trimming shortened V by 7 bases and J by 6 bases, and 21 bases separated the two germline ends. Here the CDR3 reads CASTRKGGLTQTQYF. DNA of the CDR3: TGTGCCAGCACCAGAAAGGGGGGCCTTACACAGACCCAGTACTTC.

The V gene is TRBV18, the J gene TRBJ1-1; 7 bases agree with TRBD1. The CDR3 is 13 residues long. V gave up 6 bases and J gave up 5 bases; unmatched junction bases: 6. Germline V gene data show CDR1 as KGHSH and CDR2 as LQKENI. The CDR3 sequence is CASSGWGQTEAFF. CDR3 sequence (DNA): TGTGCCAGCTCGGGGTGGGGACAGACTGAAGCTTTCTTT.

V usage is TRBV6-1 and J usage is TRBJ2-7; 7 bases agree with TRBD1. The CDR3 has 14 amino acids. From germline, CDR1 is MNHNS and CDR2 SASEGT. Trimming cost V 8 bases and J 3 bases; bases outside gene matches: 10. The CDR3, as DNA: TGTGCCAGCGGAATACCGGGACAGAGCTACGAGCAGTACTTC. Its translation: CASGIPGQSYEQYF.

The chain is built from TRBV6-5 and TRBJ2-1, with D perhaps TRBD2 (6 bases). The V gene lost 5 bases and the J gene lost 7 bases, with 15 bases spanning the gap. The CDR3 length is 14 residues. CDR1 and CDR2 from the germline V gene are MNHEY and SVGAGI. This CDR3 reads CASSPWTGENEQFF. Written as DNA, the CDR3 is TGTGCCAGCAGTCCCTGGACGGGGGAGAATGAGCAGTTCTTC.

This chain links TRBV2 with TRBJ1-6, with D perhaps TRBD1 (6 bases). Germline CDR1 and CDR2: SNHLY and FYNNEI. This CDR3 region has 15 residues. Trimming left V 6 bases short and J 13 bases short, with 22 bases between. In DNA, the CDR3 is TGTGCCAGCAGCGCAGGGGAACTTAGTTTGGCGCCCCTCCACTTT. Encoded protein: CASSAGELSLAPLHF.